These 28 T cell receptor beta chains were sequenced from one sample in a study of cytomegalovirus exposure and HLA in healthy donors. The PCR ran on 60 Vbeta and 13 Jbeta primers. Clones were sequenced by immunoSEQ multiplex PCR, and TCRdb holds only the in-frame ones, with some missing. The sample shows 90,000 to 150,000 clones, roughly three quarters of them seen only once. Sequenced sample: PBMCs. Receptor source: a woman between 40 and 50 years old in good health and CMV-seropositive.

CDR3 in amino acids: CASRDILLGNQPQHF. CDR3 DNA: TGTGCCAGCAGAGACATCCTACTGGGCAATCAGCCCCAGCATTTT. The chain recombines TRBV6-1 with TRBJ1-5; D remains unclear. CDR1 and CDR2 (germline): MNHNS, SASEGT. Trimming pared 6 bases from V and 2 bases from J, leaving 14 bases between. CDR3 length: 15 residues.

CDR3 protein: CASTPDGFVAGYTF. CDR3 nucleotides: TGTGCCAGCACCCCCGACGGGTTTGTGGCTGGCTACACCTTC. The chain employs TRBV7-9 and TRBJ1-2; D not certain. This CDR3 has 14 amino acids. Per germline, CDR1 SEHNR and CDR2 FQNEAQ (reference sequence). V was shortened by 7 bases and J by 7 bases, with 19 bases between the two germline ends. Combining the CDR3 with reference TRBV7-9 and TRBJ1-2 gives the whole variable domain DTGVSQNPRHKITKRGQNVTFRCDPISEHNRLYWYRQTLGQGPEFLTYFQNEAQLEKSRLLSDRFSAERPKGSFSTLEIQRTEQGDSAMYLCASTPDGFVAGYTFGSGTRLTVV.

V gene TRBV29-1 combines with J gene TRBJ2-1; the match to TRBD1 covers 8 bases. Germline CDR1 reads SQVTM; CDR2 reads ANQGSEA. The CDR3 is 12 amino acids. Trimming removed 8 bases from V and 7 bases from J; junction bases left unmatched: 7. The CDR3 nucleotides are TGCAGCATCGACAGGGGATCGAATGAGCAGTTCTTC. Its protein is CSIDRGSNEQFF.

V is TRBV5-7 and J is TRBJ2-7; no firm D call. TRBV5-7 is marked as an open reading frame, function uncertain. Trimming took off 0 bases at V and 1 base at J, with 8 bases between the two ends. CDR3 length: 14 residues. CDR3 bases: TGTGCCAGCAGCTTGGATTTTTCGTCCTACGAGCAGTACTTC. Protein product: CASSLDFSSYEQYF.

V is TRBV5-1 and J is TRBJ2-2; D might be TRBD2 (6 bases). The CDR3 sequence is 14 residues long. From germline, CDR1 is SGHRS and CDR2 YFSETQ. V was pared by 2 bases and J by 6 bases, with 11 bases between. CDR3 sequence reads: CASSFGGAAGELFF. In DNA, the CDR3 is TGCGCCAGCAGCTTTGGAGGGGCGGCCGGGGAGCTGTTTTTT. Full variable domain (rest looked up from reference TRBV5-1 and TRBJ2-2): KAGVTQTPRYLIKTRGQQVTLSCSPISGHRSVSWYQQTPGQGLQFLFEYFSETQRNKGNFPGRFSGRQFSNSRSEMNVSTLELGDSALYLCASSFGGAAGELFFGEGSRLTVL.

About this clone: The conserved final phenylalanine or tryptophan is absent from the CDR3, which likely points to a read error. The chain uses TRBV4-1 and TRBJ1-6; D ambiguous. V was shortened by 2 bases and J by 10 bases, with 15 bases between the two germline ends. The length of the CDR3 is 15 residues. Germline values: CDR1 MGHRA, CDR2 YSYEKL. The CDR3 here is CASSQISHSGSPLHL. CDR3 coding DNA: TGCGCCAGCAGCCAAATTTCCCACAGTGGCTCACCCCTCCACCTT.

The J gene is TRBJ1-3, the V gene TRBV15; D possibly corresponds to TRBD1 (6 bases). V lost 5 bases to trimming and J lost 2 bases, with 13 bases between them. Germline V gene sequence: CDR1 LNHNV, CDR2 YYDKDF (reference sequence). The CDR3 is 15 residues long. The CDR3 coding sequence is TGTGCCACCAGCGTACAGGGCGCGGCTGGAAACACCATATATTTT. Translation gives CATSVQGAAGNTIYF.

The V and J genes are TRBV29-1 and TRBJ1-2, with D maybe TRBD1 (6 bases). V lost 2 bases, J lost 0 bases, and 10 bases lay in between. Per germline, CDR1 SQVTM and CDR2 ANQGSEA. CDR3 length: 14 amino acids. CDR3 residues: CSVEFGTSNYGYTF. The CDR3 nucleotides are TGCAGCGTTGAATTCGGGACATCTAACTATGGCTACACCTTC.

The chain combines TRBV4-2 with TRBJ2-1, with D possibly matching TRBD2 (5 bases). The germline V gene has CDR1 LGHNA and CDR2 YNFKEQ. V dropped 1 base and J dropped 4 bases, with 11 bases sitting between them. This CDR3 has 15 residues. The CDR3 is CASSQVELDYNEQFF. CDR3 nucleotide sequence: TGTGCCAGCAGCCAAGTAGAACTAGATTACAATGAGCAGTTCTTC.

This clone was recorded a few times. The chain links TRBV11-2 to TRBJ2-1; 13 bases align to TRBD2. Per the germline V gene, CDR1 is SGHAT and CDR2 is FQNNGV. The CDR3 runs to 19 residues. V trimming: 3 bases; J trimming: 2 bases; junction bases outside the gene matches: 10. In nucleotides, the CDR3 is TGTGCCAGCAGCTTTTCCGGGACTAGCGGGGTTAGGACCTACAATGAGCAGTTCTTC. The encoded protein is CASSFSGTSGVRTYNEQFF.

V gene TRBV6-4 combines with J gene TRBJ1-2; a weak D match, TRBD1 (6 bases). Trimming removed 9 bases at V and 6 bases at J, with 14 bases between. There are 12 residues in the CDR3. Germline CDR1 is MRHNA and CDR2 is SNTAGT. The CDR3 sequence: CARRGAVDGYTF. CDR3 DNA sequence: TGTGCCAGACGGGGGGCGGTTGATGGCTACACCTTC.

The rearrangement uses TRBV29-1 and TRBJ2-5, with D possibly matching TRBD1 (5 bases). The germline V and J ends were trimmed by 5 bases and 5 bases, with 18 bases remaining between them. The germline V gene has CDR1 SQVTM and CDR2 ANQGSEA. The CDR3 totals 14 residues. The CDR3 is CSVRSPVGRETQYF. For the CDR3, the DNA is TGCAGCGTTAGGTCCCCAGTGGGGCGGGAGACCCAGTACTTC.

As regards this clone: Other nucleotide sequences in the sample specify the same CDR3. The V call is TRBV9, the J call TRBJ2-5; D gene ambiguous. The CDR3 length is 13 residues. Trimming took 0 bases from V and 4 from J, leaving 7 bases between them. Germline V gene sequence: CDR1 SGDLS, CDR2 YYNGEE. The DNA for the CDR3 is TGTGCCAGCAGCGTAGCTTCCGGAGAGACCCAGTACTTC. This gives the protein CASSVASGETQYF.

This clone was seen only a few times. The rearrangement joins TRBV19 to TRBJ2-2; D is unresolved. CDR1 LNHDA and CDR2 SQIVND come from the germline V gene (reference sequence). V lost 8 bases and J 6 bases, leaving 10 bases between the germline ends. The CDR3 is made up of 12 amino acids. The CDR3 is CASHYSPGELFF. The CDR3 DNA is TGTGCCAGTCACTACTCCCCCGGGGAGCTGTTTTTT.

The chain joins TRBV5-4 to TRBJ2-1, with 8 bases that match TRBD1. Germline loops: CDR1 SGHNT, CDR2 YYREEE (reference sequence). V trimming: 4 bases; J trimming: 5 bases; junction bases outside the gene matches: 2. This CDR3 has 13 residues. DNA of the CDR3: TGTGCCAGCAGCCAGGACAGGGACAATGAGCAGTTCTTC. Translated: CASSQDRDNEQFF.

The rearrangement uses TRBV7-6 and TRBJ1-4, with 12 nucleotides matching TRBD1. Unmatched junction bases numbered 10, after V lost 1 base and J lost 4 bases. CDR3 length: 19 residues. Per the germline V gene, CDR1 is SGHVS and CDR2 is FNYEAQ. The CDR3 here is CASSLEGTGGLVHNEKLFF. As DNA, the CDR3 is TGTGCCAGCAGCTTAGAGGGGACAGGGGGCCTGGTACATAATGAAAAACTGTTTTTT.

The chain has TRBV28 and TRBJ2-5; tentative D call: TRBD1 (6 bases). The end of the DNA aligns better with TRBJ2-7, so the J call may be wrong. Per the germline V gene, CDR1 is MDHEN and CDR2 is SYDVKM. This CDR3 comprises 13 residues. CDR3: CAIETGQTYEQYF. Here the CDR3 DNA reads TGTGCCATCGAAACTGGACAGACCTACGAGCAGTACTTC.

In this sample, this clone turned up a few times. V usage is TRBV7-6 and J usage is TRBJ2-1; a weak D match, TRBD2 (5 bases). V gave up 0 bases and J gave up 0 bases, with 12 bases separating them. The CDR3 runs 17 residues. The V gene's germline CDR1 is SGHVS and CDR2 FNYEAQ. The CDR3 spells CASSLAGNPNSYNEQFF. As DNA, the CDR3 is TGTGCCAGCAGCTTAGCCGGGAACCCCAACTCCTACAATGAGCAGTTCTTC. Full variable domain (rest looked up from reference TRBV7-6 and TRBJ2-1): GAGVSQSPRYKVTKRGQDVALRCDPISGHVSLYWYRQALGQGPEFLTYFNYEAQQDKSGLPNDRFSAERPEGSISTLTIQRTEQRDSAMYRCASSLAGNPNSYNEQFFGPGTRLTVL.

The chain links TRBV7-8 to TRBJ2-5; 9 positions match TRBD2. With V trimmed by 5 bases and J by 5 bases, 6 bases remained unmatched. CDR1 is SGHVS, CDR2 FQNEAQ, per germline. The CDR3 runs 14 residues. CDR3 sequence: CASSPQGLAETQYF. CDR3 DNA: TGTGCCAGCAGCCCGCAAGGACTAGCGGAGACCCAGTACTTC.

The rearrangement joins TRBV5-1 to TRBJ2-1; D may be TRBD1 (5 bases). The CDR3 is 12 amino acids. CDR1 SGHRS and CDR2 YFSETQ come from the germline V gene. The V end was cut by 5 bases, the J end by 5 bases, with 8 bases between. The CDR3 loop reads CASRQDNNEQFF. Written as DNA, the CDR3 is TGCGCCAGCAGACAGGACAACAATGAGCAGTTCTTC.

The chain links TRBV6-5 to TRBJ1-2; D gene uncertain. The V end lost 4 bases, the J end lost 3 bases, and 12 bases lay between the germline ends. This CDR3 contains 14 residues. From germline, CDR1 is MNHEY and CDR2 SVGAGI. CDR3 bases: TGTGCCAGCAGTTCTAGGCCATCTTACTATGGCTACACCTTC. It specifies CASSSRPSYYGYTF.

This clone was picked up one time. V is TRBV29-1 and J is TRBJ2-7; the match to TRBD1 covers 7 bases. Germline CDR1 and CDR2: SQVTM and ANQGSEA. The CDR3 runs 13 residues. V dropped 2 bases and J dropped 6; count of bases not matched to a gene: 7. The CDR3 spells CSVERGPGLEQYF. The CDR3 DNA follows: TGCAGCGTTGAAAGGGGGCCCGGTCTCGAGCAGTACTTC.

This sequence joins TRBV9 and TRBJ1-1; D is perhaps TRBD1 (5 bases). The CDR3 length is 17 residues. V shed 0 bases and J shed 1 base, with 16 bases lying between them. CDR1 is SGDLS and CDR2 is YYNGEE in the germline V gene. The CDR3 DNA is TGTGCCAGCAGCGTAGGGGTCGTGGGGGGGACGAACACTGAAGCTTTCTTT. Amino acid sequence: CASSVGVVGGTNTEAFF.

This clone has just a few counts. The CDR3 loop is CASVSRTEAFF. DNA for the CDR3: TGCGCCAGCGTCTCGCGCACTGAAGCTTTCTTT. The V gene is TRBV4-1, the J gene TRBJ1-1; D remains ambiguous. V gave up 8 bases and J gave up 4 bases, with 8 bases separating them. CDR1 is MGHRA, CDR2 YSYEKL, per germline. CDR3 length: 11 amino acids.

CDR3 sequence reads: CASTPSGEVGGYTF. The CDR3 bases are TGTGCCAGTACCCCCAGTGGGGAGGTCGGTGGCTACACCTTC. The J gene is TRBJ1-2, the V gene TRBV19, with D unclear. The germline CDR1 and CDR2 sequences are LNHDA and SQIVND (reference sequence). V lost 7 bases, J lost 7 bases, and 19 bases lay in between. This CDR3 is built from 14 residues.

J is TRBJ1-1 and V is TRBV5-1; D unresolved. V was cut by 5 bases and J by 2 bases, with 13 bases left in between. Germline CDR1 reads SGHRS; CDR2 reads YFSETQ. The CDR3 contains 14 residues. This CDR3 is CASRLPAGNTEAFF. CDR3 nucleotide sequence: TGCGCCAGCAGGCTACCAGCGGGAAACACTGAAGCTTTCTTT.

J is TRBJ2-7 and V is TRBV6-6; D is ambiguous. Trimming removed 5 bases from V and 7 bases from J, with 18 bases in between. Germline loops: CDR1 MNHNY, CDR2 SVGAGI (reference sequence). The CDR3 sequence is 14 residues long. The CDR3 loop reads CASSPRTNTREQYF. The CDR3, as DNA: TGTGCCAGCAGTCCTCGAACTAATACGAGGGAGCAGTACTTC.

This sequence joins TRBV9 and TRBJ2-1; 12 positions agree with TRBD1. CDR1 and CDR2 from the germline V gene are SGDLS and YYNGEE. V dropped 0 bases and J dropped 4; count of bases not matched to a gene: 2. This CDR3 is built from 16 residues. The CDR3 loop is CASSVEGQGAYNEQFF. In nucleotides, the CDR3 is TGTGCCAGCAGCGTAGAGGGACAGGGGGCATACAATGAGCAGTTCTTC.